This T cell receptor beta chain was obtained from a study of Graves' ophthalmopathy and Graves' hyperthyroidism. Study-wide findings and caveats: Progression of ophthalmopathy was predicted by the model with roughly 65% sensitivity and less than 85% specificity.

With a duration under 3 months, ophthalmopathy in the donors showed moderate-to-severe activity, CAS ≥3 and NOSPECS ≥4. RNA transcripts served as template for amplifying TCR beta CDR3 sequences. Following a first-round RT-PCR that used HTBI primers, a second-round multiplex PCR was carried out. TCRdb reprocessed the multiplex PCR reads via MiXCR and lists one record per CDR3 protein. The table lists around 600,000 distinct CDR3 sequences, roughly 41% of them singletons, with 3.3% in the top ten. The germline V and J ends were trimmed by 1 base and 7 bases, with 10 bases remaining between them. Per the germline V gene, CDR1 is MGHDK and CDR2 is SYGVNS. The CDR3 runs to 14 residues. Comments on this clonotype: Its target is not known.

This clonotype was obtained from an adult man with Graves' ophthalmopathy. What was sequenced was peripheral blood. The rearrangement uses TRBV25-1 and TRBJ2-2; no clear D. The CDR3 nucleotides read TGTGCCAGCAGTGAATCAAGGGTGATCGGGGAGCTGTTTTTT. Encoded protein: CASSESRVIGELFF.